The sequence of this TCR beta chain was determined in a study of shared clonotypes between healthy human individuals (dated by TCRdb to the early 2020s). About the study as a whole: Two women and a few men aged 18 to 49 years were included in the cohort. For each donor, CD4 naive and CD4 memory were each given three plates, CD8 naive was given two plates, and CD8 memory was given one plate. To estimate repertoire size and how much clonotype sharing occurs between individuals, the study deeply sequenced the blood TCR repertoires of five healthy adults. Libraries were prepared and TCR repertoires were sequenced by different laboratories using diverse techniques, in order to increase sequencing depth and limit assay-specific biases. Between about 0.94 and 8.9 billion PBMCs per donor were obtained by leukapheresis. Results and caveats for the whole study, not just this receptor: Rarefaction of sorted-subset datasets indicated incomplete sequencing despite the large sequencing depth. Pairwise subsampling led to the expectation that sequencing depth would affect the degree of clonotype sharing among donors. Naive subsets generally had larger estimated clonotype richness than memory subsets did. Sampling was restricted to blood, and TCR repertoires in tissue are likely to differ from TCR repertoires in blood. When a few donors were compared, the shared fraction of clonotypes was 5% to 6.5% for naive CD4, roughly 3.3% for naive CD8, more than 2% for memory CD4, and 0.35% to 0.5% for memory CD8. Because the study included a small number of donors, the genetic and exposure-history diversity represented was limited. Compared with non-shared clonotypes, the clonotypes found in all four sorted-subset donors had higher generation probabilities.

In the case of this clone: This receptor's antigen is unknown. No base qualities exist here, and no much larger clone lies one base off it.

Donors were healthy HIV-negative adults with no recently reported acute infections or vaccinations. Every donor was a Caucasian adult living in Nashville, Tennessee, USA. CD4+ T cells were enriched by magnetic negative selection; naive cells were then positively selected on CD45RA, and the negative fraction formed the memory subset. Blood was obtained by leukapheresis, after which PBMCs were separated by Ficoll-Histopaque density gradient centrifugation and cryopreserved in liquid nitrogen vapor phase. Analytical flow cytometry was used to check the purity and quantity of every magnetically sorted T cell population. Genomic DNA was isolated from every sorted fraction and measured by UV absorbance on a Nanodrop 2000c. Using the deep immunoSEQ assay, multiplex PCR amplified TCR CDR3 regions from genomic DNA. Extracted genomic DNA from each cell subset was distributed evenly across all wells of several immunoSEQ 96-well plates, and each plate was treated as a replicate. For sorted subsets, roughly 190 ng of genomic DNA, equivalent to tens of thousands of T cell genomes, went into each replicate PCR. Purified libraries were measured with a Qubit 3.0 fluorometer, size-checked on a Bioanalyzer 2100, and measured again with the KAPA Library Quantification kit. Every immunoSEQ 96-well plate was sequenced on a dedicated single-read 150-cycle Illumina NextSeq 550 flow cell. The paper's processing steps were these. The immunoSEQ output contained only junctional sequences without quality scores, so filtering could not match that applied to full-length reads. Sequences were annotated with PyIR, a Python wrapper for IgBLAST v1.9, using IMGT germline references to assign V/J genes and CDR3. Reads were removed for weak V/J assignments (E-value above 1e-6), missing CDR3, stop codons, out-of-frame junctions, or ambiguous translated residues. V3J clonotypes were defined as sequences sharing an identical inferred V gene, J gene, and CDR3 amino acid sequence. Percentage overlap between repertoires was calculated by dividing the number of shared unique clonotypes by the size of the smaller repertoire. RTK rarefaction, the Chao1 estimator, and Recon v2.1 estimates of unobserved clonotypes were used to assess repertoire richness. OLGA was used to compute generation probabilities for all TCRbeta clonotypes that the gDNA method yielded from a few donors. Entries here come from immuneACCESS through TCRdb and include only in-frame sequences with V and J called. Some clones fail to appear in such tables; in the studies checked, an unresolved V gene covers under half of the shortfall, and the cause of the remainder is unknown. From that table come the V and J calls and clone size; the DNA was used to work out D and trimming. The sample table contains some 1.4 million clones; only one count was recorded for about 96% of them. Jointly, the top ten make up approximately 1.2% of the sample.

Counted from cysteine to phenylalanine, this CDR3 has 15 amino acids. This entry keeps only the CDR3 DNA: 45 bases, framed from base 1. Germline trimming: 6 bases from V, 3 bases from J; junction bases outside gene matches: 12. The germline V gene specifies SQVTM as CDR1 and ANQGSEA as CDR2. This clonotype originated in a man aged 25 to 40 in good health. This sequence uses TRBV29-1 and TRBJ1-1, with 8 middle bases fitting TRBD1. Sequencing used naive CD4+ T cells sorted from blood. The label giving this sample's cell subset or site can be read as: CD45RA+ positively selected. The CDR3 reads as follows: CSVERTGQRDTEAFF. The sequenced DNA: TGCAGCGTAGAAAGGACAGGGCAAAGGGACACTGAAGCTTTCTTT.